The 24 T cell receptor beta chains below all came from one sample that was sequenced in a study of blood T cell repertoires in COVID-19. Repertoires were generated with immunoSEQ multiplex PCR, while TCRdb's copy carries only in-frame clones and drops some. The table lists a few hundred thousand clones, approximately 86% of them singletons. Sample: peripheral blood. The receptor set was obtained from a man in his forties who had recovered from COVID-19.

V is TRBV10-3 and J is TRBJ2-1, with 10 bases fitting TRBD2. V trimming: 5 bases; J trimming: 7 bases; junction bases outside the gene matches: 5. Germline V gives CDR1 ENHRY, CDR2 SYGVKD. The CDR3 length is 14 residues. CDR3 amino acids: CAISWLAGANEQFF. CDR3 bases: TGTGCCATCAGTTGGCTAGCGGGGGCAAATGAGCAGTTCTTC.

The chain employs TRBV10-3 and TRBJ1-1; D is uncertain. This CDR3 has 13 residues. CDR1 and CDR2 (germline): ENHRY, SYGVKD. V was clipped by 4 bases and J by 3 bases, with 9 bases between them. The CDR3 sequence: CAISAGIDTEAFF. For the CDR3, the DNA is TGTGCCATCAGTGCGGGAATTGACACTGAAGCTTTCTTT.

CDR3 coding DNA: TGTGCCAGCAGCCGGACAGCGAACACCGGGGAGCTGTTTTTT. It translates to CASSRTANTGELFF. The rearrangement links TRBV14 to TRBJ2-2; TRBD1 is a possible D gene (6 bases). V lost 4 bases and J 0 bases, leaving 6 bases between the germline ends. Germline values: CDR1 SGHDN, CDR2 FVKESK. The CDR3 is 14 residues long.

This sequence joins TRBV7-2 and TRBJ2-5, with a possible D match to TRBD2 (5 bases). Looked up from germline, CDR1 is SGHTA and CDR2 is FQGNSA. V lost 4 bases and J lost 0, with 15 bases in between. This CDR3 comprises 16 residues. The CDR3 here is CASSSDGWGDQETQYF. The CDR3 nucleotides are TGTGCCAGCAGCTCCGACGGATGGGGAGACCAAGAGACCCAGTACTTC.

This clone was seen only once. A read error may produce the germline difference seen at one junction end. The CDR3, as DNA: TGTGCCAGCAGTGAAGGGGGACAGGGCTCCCACGAGCAGTACTTC. This encodes CASSEGGQGSHEQYF. This chain links TRBV2 with TRBJ2-7, with 9 bases that match TRBD1. This CDR3 spans 15 amino acids. Germline V gives CDR1 SNHLY, CDR2 FYNNEI.

J is TRBJ2-2 and V is TRBV9, with 10 nucleotides matching TRBD1. CDR1 is SGDLS, CDR2 YYNGEE, per germline. The CDR3 runs to 19 residues. Germline trimming cut 3 bases from V and 5 bases from J; bases unmatched to any gene: 16. The CDR3 loop is CASSGETGGERRFTGELFF. CDR3 bases: TGTGCCAGCAGCGGCGAGACAGGGGGCGAAAGGAGGTTTACCGGGGAGCTGTTTTTT.

This clone has only a few counts. The chain links TRBV11-2 to TRBJ2-7, with D possibly TRBD1 on 5 matching bases. The ends were cut back, 0 bases at V and 6 bases at J, with 15 bases in the middle. The CDR3 runs 15 residues. CDR1 is SGHAT and CDR2 is FQNNGV in the germline V gene. In DNA form, the CDR3 reads TGTGCCAGCAGCTTAGATATAGCCAGGGTGGTCGAGCAGTACTTC. Translating it yields CASSLDIARVVEQYF.

V is TRBV18 and J is TRBJ1-1; D is possibly TRBD1 (5 bases). Germline V gives CDR1 KGHSH, CDR2 LQKENI. The CDR3 contains 15 residues. Trimming stripped 8 bases from V and 3 bases from J, with 19 bases between. The CDR3 sequence is CASQKIRGGDTEAFF. The DNA of the CDR3 is TGTGCCAGCCAGAAAATCCGTGGGGGGGACACTGAAGCTTTCTTT.

The chain has TRBV5-1 and TRBJ2-1; 8 bases align to TRBD1. This CDR3 has 17 residues. CDR1 and CDR2 (germline): SGHRS, YFSETQ. The V gene end was trimmed by 0 bases and the J gene end by 4 bases; junction bases not matched to a gene: 9. As DNA, the CDR3 is TGCGCCAGCAGCTTGGGAGCTGGACAGGGTACGTACAATGAGCAGTTCTTC. It yields the protein CASSLGAGQGTYNEQFF.

The J gene is TRBJ2-1, the V gene TRBV2; 9 bases agree with TRBD2. Trimming removed 4 bases from V and 5 bases from J; junction bases left unmatched: 6. This CDR3 spans 15 amino acids. Germline V gene sequence: CDR1 SNHLY, CDR2 FYNNEI. CDR3 amino acids: CASSATSGLDNEQFF. CDR3 bases: TGTGCCAGCAGTGCGACTAGCGGACTTGACAATGAGCAGTTCTTC.

As for this clone: Other DNA sequences of this sample code for an identical CDR3. This chain uses TRBV7-2 with TRBJ2-3; D is unclear. V was trimmed by 6 bases and J by 2 bases, leaving 3 bases between them. Germline lookup yields CDR1 SGHTA and CDR2 FQGNSA. This CDR3 region has 11 residues. CDR3 in amino acids: CASSYTDTQYF. The DNA of the CDR3 is TGTGCCAGCAGTTACACAGATACGCAGTATTTT. Full variable domain (remainder filled in from reference TRBV7-2 and TRBJ2-3): GAGVSQSPSNKVTEKGKDVELRCDPISGHTALYWYRQSLGQGLEFLIYFQGNSAPDKSGLPSDRFSAERTGGSVSTLTIQRTQQEDSAVYLCASSYTDTQYFGPGTRLTVL.

This clone turned up a few times. The rearrangement joins TRBV3-1 (or the pseudogene TRBV3-2) to TRBJ1-2; D gene ambiguous. This CDR3 is 15 amino acids long. Germline V lookup: CDR1 LGHDT, CDR2 YNNKEL (reference sequence). Trimming stripped 2 bases from V and 6 bases from J, with 16 bases between. The DNA for the CDR3 is TGTGCCAGCAGCCAACGGGGTTTGTTTCTTCATGGCTACACCTTC. It specifies CASSQRGLFLHGYTF.

The chain couples TRBV12-3 or TRBV12-4 to TRBJ1-1, with 10 positions matching TRBD1. The junction had 1 base not matched to a gene; V was cut back by 5 bases and J by 4 bases. The CDR3 extends over 13 amino acids. The CDR3 DNA reads as TGTGCCAGCAGTCGGACAGGGGGCACTGAAGCTTTCTTT. It yields the protein CASSRTGGTEAFF.

The table lists this clone with a count of one. The CDR3 DNA is TGTGCCAGCAGCCCCCGCCGGGAACAGCCCCAGCATTTT. Its protein product is CASSPRREQPQHF. V and J are TRBV6-5 and TRBJ1-5; no firm D call. The V and J ends lost 6 bases and 7 bases respectively, with 13 bases between them. The germline V gene encodes CDR1 MNHEY and CDR2 SVGAGI. CDR3 size: 13 residues.

A single count supports this clone. The rearrangement uses TRBV5-6 and TRBJ1-4; maybe TRBD1 (5 bases). The CDR3 sequence is 14 residues long. V lost 1 base and J lost 8, with 12 bases in between. The V gene's germline CDR1 is SGHDT and CDR2 YYEEEE. CDR3 sequence (DNA): TGTGCCAGCAGCTTGCGGCAGGGCTGGGAAAAACTGTTTTTT. It translates to CASSLRQGWEKLFF.

V and J are TRBV12-5 and TRBJ2-7, with no clear D. The CDR3 totals 12 residues. Germline V lookup: CDR1 LGHNT, CDR2 FRNRAP. Trimming pared 3 bases from V and 3 bases from J, leaving 6 bases between. CDR3 residues: CASGFSGYEQYF. CDR3 bases: TGTGCTAGTGGTTTCTCCGGCTACGAGCAGTACTTC.

This rearrangement joins TRBV5-4 to TRBJ2-1, with a weak D call TRBD2 (6 bases). This CDR3 is 16 amino acids long. Germline V gene lookup returns CDR1 SGHNT and CDR2 YYREEE (reference sequence). The V end was cut by 5 bases, the J end by 10 bases, with 25 bases between. This CDR3 is CASRFRDSTPNVEQFF. As DNA, the CDR3 is TGTGCCAGCAGGTTCCGGGACTCCACGCCCAATGTAGAGCAGTTCTTC.

This chain links TRBV6-6 with TRBJ2-7; TRBD2 aligns across 13 bases. CDR1 is MNHNY and CDR2 is SVGAGI in the germline V gene (reference sequence). This CDR3 region has 15 residues. After removal of 6 bases from V and 6 bases from J, the junction contained 8 bases not matched to a gene. The CDR3 spells CASRSPGLAGPEQYF. The CDR3 DNA is TGTGCCAGCAGGTCACCGGGACTAGCGGGACCCGAGCAGTACTTC.

This chain joins TRBV6-2 or TRBV6-3 and TRBJ1-1; TRBD1 agrees at 10 bases. The CDR3 is 17 residues long. Germline lookup yields CDR1 MNHEY and CDR2 SVGEGT. Losses at the gene ends were 5 bases for V and 3 bases for J; bases not matched to a gene: 12. CDR3 sequence (DNA): TGTGCCAGCAGTCGGACAGGGGGTAGCCGACGATACACTGAAGCTTTCTTT. This gives the protein CASSRTGGSRRYTEAFF.

The V call is TRBV9, the J call TRBJ2-7, with TRBD2 identical over 11 bases. This CDR3 spans 15 amino acids. V lost 4 bases to trimming and J lost 3 bases; unmatched junction nucleotides: 6. Germline V lookup: CDR1 SGDLS, CDR2 YYNGEE. The CDR3 sequence: CASSTGTSGYYEQYF. CDR3 DNA sequence: TGTGCCAGCAGCACCGGGACTAGCGGATACTACGAGCAGTACTTC.

J is TRBJ2-7 and V is TRBV6-2 or TRBV6-3, with 10 bases that match TRBD2. V lost 2 bases to trimming and J lost 2 bases; unmatched junction nucleotides: 3. Germline V lookup: CDR1 MNHEY, CDR2 SVGEGT. The CDR3 extends over 15 amino acids. CDR3 DNA sequence: TGTGCCAGCAGTTACGCACTAGCGGGGCCCTACGAGCAGTACTTC. Protein: CASSYALAGPYEQYF.

The V call is TRBV19, the J call TRBJ1-5, with a tentative D call TRBD1 (5 bases). Trimming took off 7 bases at V and 5 bases at J, with 9 bases between the two ends. The CDR3 is made up of 12 amino acids. Germline V gene sequence: CDR1 LNHDA, CDR2 SQIVND (reference sequence). The CDR3 here is CASKGRDQPQHF. Here the CDR3 DNA reads TGTGCCAGTAAGGGCAGGGATCAGCCCCAGCATTTT.

The gene calls are TRBV5-4 and TRBJ2-7, with 8 nucleotides matching TRBD2. The ends lost 4 bases at V and 7 bases at J; junction bases unmatched: 7. This CDR3 has 13 residues. From germline, CDR1 is SGHNT and CDR2 YYREEE (reference sequence). As DNA, the CDR3 is TGTGCCAGCAGCCCCGGGGGGGGCCGAGAGCAGTACTTC. As protein: CASSPGGGREQYF.

The J gene is TRBJ2-3, the V gene TRBV2, with 7 bases that match TRBD1. The junction had 5 bases not matched to a gene; V was cut back by 6 bases and J by 5 bases. The CDR3 is 13 amino acids. The germline V gene has CDR1 SNHLY and CDR2 FYNNEI. The CDR3 DNA is TGTGCCAGCAGCGCCGACAGGGAAGATACGCAGTATTTT. It specifies CASSADREDTQYF.